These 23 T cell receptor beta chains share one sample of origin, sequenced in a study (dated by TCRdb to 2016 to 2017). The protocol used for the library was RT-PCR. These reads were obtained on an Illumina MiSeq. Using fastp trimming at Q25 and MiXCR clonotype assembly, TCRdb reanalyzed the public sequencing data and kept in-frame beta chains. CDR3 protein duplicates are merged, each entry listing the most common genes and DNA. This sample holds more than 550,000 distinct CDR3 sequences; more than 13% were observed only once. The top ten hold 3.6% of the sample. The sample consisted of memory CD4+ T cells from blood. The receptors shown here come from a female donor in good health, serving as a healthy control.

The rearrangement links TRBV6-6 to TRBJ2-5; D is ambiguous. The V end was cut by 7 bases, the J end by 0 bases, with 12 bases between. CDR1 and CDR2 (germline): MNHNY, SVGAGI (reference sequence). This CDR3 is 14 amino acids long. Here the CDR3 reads CASTSRTNQETQYF. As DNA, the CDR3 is TGTGCCAGCACAAGCAGGACCAACCAAGAGACCCAGTACTTC.

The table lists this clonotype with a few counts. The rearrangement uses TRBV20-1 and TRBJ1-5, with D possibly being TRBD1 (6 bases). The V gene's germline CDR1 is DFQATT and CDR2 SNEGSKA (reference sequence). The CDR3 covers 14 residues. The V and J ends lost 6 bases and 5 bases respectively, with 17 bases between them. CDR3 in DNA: TGCAGTGCCGCGGGGGGCACCGCCGATCAGCCCCAGCATTTT. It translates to CSAAGGTADQPQHF.

The CDR3 region has the DNA TGTGCCATGGGGCGGGGGCTCTACGAGCAGTACTTC. Translation gives CAMGRGLYEQYF. This chain connects TRBV10-3 to TRBJ2-7; weak D call: TRBD2 (7 bases). The CDR3 runs to 12 residues. Deletions cut 9 bases from V and 3 bases from J, with 12 bases between. Germline V gene lookup returns CDR1 ENHRY and CDR2 SYGVKD.

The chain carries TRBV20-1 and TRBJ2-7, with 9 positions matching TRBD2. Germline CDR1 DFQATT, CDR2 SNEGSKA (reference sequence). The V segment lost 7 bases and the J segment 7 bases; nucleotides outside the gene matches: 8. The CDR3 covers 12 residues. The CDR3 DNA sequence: TGCAGTGTCAGACTAGCGGAACCAGAGCAGTACTTC. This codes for CSVRLAEPEQYF.

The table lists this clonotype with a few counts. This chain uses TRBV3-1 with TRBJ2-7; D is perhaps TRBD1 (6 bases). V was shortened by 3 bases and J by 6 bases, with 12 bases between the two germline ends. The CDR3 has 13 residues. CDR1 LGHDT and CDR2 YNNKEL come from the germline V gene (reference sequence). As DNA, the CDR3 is TGTGCCAGCAGCCAGAGACAGGCGCGCGAGCAGTACTTC. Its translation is CASSQRQAREQYF.

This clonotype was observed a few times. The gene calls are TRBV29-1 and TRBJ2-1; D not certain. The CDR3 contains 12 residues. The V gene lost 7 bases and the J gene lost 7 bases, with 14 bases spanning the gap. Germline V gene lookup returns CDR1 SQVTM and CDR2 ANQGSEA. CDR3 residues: CSAPFRENEQFF. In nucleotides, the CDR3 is TGCAGCGCCCCGTTTAGGGAAAATGAGCAGTTCTTC.

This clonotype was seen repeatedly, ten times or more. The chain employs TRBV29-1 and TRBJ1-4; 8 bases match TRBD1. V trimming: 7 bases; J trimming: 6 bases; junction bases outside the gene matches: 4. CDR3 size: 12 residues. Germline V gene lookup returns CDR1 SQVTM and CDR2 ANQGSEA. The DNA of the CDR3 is TGCAGCGCCTCGACAGGGGATGAAAAACTGTTTTTT. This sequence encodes CSASTGDEKLFF.

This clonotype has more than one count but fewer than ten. CDR3 region: CASSSMGGIGDEQFF. The CDR3 DNA reads as TGTGCCAGCAGCTCAATGGGGGGGATCGGTGATGAGCAGTTCTTC. The chain uses TRBV7-3 and TRBJ2-1; 7 bases are shared with TRBD2. The V gene end was trimmed by 4 bases and the J gene end by 8 bases; junction bases not matched to a gene: 11. From germline, CDR1 is SGHTA and CDR2 FQGTGA. This CDR3 has 15 residues.

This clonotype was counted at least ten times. CDR3 in amino acids: CASSSEQDFYGYTF. CDR3 DNA: TGTGCCAGCAGCTCCGAACAGGATTTCTATGGCTACACCTTC. J is TRBJ1-2 and V is TRBV7-2; D may be TRBD1 (5 bases). Germline V lookup: CDR1 SGHTA, CDR2 FQGNSA. V was cut by 4 bases and J by 4 bases, with 13 bases left in between. CDR3 length: 14 residues. Based on the CDR3 plus reference TRBV7-2 and TRBJ1-2, the full variable domain is GAGVSQSPSNKVTEKGKDVELRCDPISGHTALYWYRQSLGQGLEFLIYFQGNSAPDKSGLPSDRFSAERTGGSVSTLTIQRTQQEDSAVYLCASSSEQDFYGYTFGSGTRLTVV.

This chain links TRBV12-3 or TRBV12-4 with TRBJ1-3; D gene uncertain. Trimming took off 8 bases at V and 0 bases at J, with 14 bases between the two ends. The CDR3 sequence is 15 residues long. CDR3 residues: CASVPFSTSGNTIYF. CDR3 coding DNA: TGTGCCAGCGTACCCTTTTCTACCTCTGGAAACACCATATATTTT.

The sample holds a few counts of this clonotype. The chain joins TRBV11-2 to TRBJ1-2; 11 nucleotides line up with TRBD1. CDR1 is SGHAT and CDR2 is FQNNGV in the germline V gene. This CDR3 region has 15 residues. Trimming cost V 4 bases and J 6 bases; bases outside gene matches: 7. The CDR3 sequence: CASSSLDRGLHGYTF. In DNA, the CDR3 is TGTGCCAGCAGCTCACTGGACAGGGGGCTCCATGGCTACACCTTC.

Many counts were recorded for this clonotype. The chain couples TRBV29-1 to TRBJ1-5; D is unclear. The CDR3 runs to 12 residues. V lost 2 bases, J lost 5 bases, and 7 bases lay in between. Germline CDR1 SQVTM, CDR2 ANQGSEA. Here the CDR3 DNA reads TGCAGCGTTGAATCCGGGGATCAGCCCCAGCATTTT. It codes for CSVESGDQPQHF.

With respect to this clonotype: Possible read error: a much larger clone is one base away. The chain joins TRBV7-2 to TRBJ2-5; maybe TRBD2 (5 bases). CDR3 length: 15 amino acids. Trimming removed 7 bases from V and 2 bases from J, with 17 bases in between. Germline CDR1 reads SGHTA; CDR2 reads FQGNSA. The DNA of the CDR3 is TGTGCCAGCAACCTCTCCCGAGGGCGGCAAGAGACCCAGTACTTC. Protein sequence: CASNLSRGRQETQYF.

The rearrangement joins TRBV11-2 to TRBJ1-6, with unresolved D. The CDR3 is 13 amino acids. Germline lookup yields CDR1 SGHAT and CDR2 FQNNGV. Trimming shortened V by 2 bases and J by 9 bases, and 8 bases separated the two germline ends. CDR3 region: CASSLRSPSPLHF. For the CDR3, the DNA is TGTGCCAGCAGCTTACGTTCGCCTTCACCCCTCCACTTT.

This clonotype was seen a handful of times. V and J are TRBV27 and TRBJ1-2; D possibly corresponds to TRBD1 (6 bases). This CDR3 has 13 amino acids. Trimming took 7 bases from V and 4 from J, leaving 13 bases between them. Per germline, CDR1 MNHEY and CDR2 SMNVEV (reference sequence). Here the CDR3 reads CASKPGAIYGYTF. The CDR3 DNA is TGTGCCAGCAAACCGGGGGCGATCTATGGCTACACCTTC.

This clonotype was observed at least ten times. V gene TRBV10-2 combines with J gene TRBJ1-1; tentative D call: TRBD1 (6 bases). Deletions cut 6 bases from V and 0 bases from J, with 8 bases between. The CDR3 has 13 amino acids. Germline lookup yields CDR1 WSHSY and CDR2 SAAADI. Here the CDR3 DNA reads TGCGCCAGCAGAGGGGGGATGAACACTGAAGCTTTCTTT. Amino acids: CASRGGMNTEAFF.

The CDR3: CASIGQRGYYGYTF. Written as DNA, the CDR3 is TGTGCCAGCATCGGTCAGAGAGGCTACTATGGCTACACCTTC. The gene calls are TRBV7-2 and TRBJ1-2; D is undetermined. This CDR3 region has 14 residues. CDR1 is SGHTA, CDR2 FQGNSA, per germline. With 7 bases removed from V and 3 bases from J, the gap between germline ends came to 15 bases.

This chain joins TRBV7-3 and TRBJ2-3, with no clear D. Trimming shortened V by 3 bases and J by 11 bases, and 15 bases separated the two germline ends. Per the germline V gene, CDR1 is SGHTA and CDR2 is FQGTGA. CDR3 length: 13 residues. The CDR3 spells CASSLGAASQQYF. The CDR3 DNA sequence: TGTGCCAGCAGCTTGGGCGCGGCTTCCCAGCAGTATTTT.

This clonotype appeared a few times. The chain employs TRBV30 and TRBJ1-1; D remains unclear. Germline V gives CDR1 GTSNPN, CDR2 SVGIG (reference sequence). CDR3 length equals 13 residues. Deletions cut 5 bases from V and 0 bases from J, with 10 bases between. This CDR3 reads CAWAQQLNTEAFF. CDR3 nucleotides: TGTGCCTGGGCACAGCAGCTGAACACTGAAGCTTTCTTT.

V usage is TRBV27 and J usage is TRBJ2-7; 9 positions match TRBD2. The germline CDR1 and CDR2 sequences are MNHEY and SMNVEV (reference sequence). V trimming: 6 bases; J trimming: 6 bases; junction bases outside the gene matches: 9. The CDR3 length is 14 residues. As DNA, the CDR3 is TGTGCCAGCAGCCGACCGGGACTAGCAATCGAGCAGTACTTC. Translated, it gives CASSRPGLAIEQYF.

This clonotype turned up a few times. CDR3 loop: CSARDLLGGQTQYF. CDR3 sequence (DNA): TGCAGTGCTAGAGATTTACTGGGAGGGCAGACCCAGTACTTC. The gene calls are TRBV20-1 and TRBJ2-5; 7 bases fit TRBD2. V shed 0 bases and J 6 bases; nucleotides not matched to a gene: 7. Per the germline V gene, CDR1 is DFQATT and CDR2 is SNEGSKA (reference sequence). The CDR3 extends over 14 amino acids.

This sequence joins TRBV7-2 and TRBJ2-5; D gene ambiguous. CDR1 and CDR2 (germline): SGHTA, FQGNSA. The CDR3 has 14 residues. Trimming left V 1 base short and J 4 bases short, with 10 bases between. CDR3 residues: CASSLGVGPETQYF. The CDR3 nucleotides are TGTGCCAGCAGCTTAGGGGTGGGCCCAGAGACCCAGTACTTC.

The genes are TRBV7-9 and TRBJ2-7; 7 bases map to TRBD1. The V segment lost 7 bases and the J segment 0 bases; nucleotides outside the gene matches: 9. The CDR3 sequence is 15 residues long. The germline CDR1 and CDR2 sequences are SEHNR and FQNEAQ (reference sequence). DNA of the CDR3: TGTGCCAGCACCCCCCGGGGACAGATCTCCTACGAGCAGTACTTC. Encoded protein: CASTPRGQISYEQYF. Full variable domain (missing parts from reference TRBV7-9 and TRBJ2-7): DTGVSQNPRHKITKRGQNVTFRCDPISEHNRLYWYRQTLGQGPEFLTYFQNEAQLEKSRLLSDRFSAERPKGSFSTLEIQRTEQGDSAMYLCASTPRGQISYEQYFGPGTRLTVT.